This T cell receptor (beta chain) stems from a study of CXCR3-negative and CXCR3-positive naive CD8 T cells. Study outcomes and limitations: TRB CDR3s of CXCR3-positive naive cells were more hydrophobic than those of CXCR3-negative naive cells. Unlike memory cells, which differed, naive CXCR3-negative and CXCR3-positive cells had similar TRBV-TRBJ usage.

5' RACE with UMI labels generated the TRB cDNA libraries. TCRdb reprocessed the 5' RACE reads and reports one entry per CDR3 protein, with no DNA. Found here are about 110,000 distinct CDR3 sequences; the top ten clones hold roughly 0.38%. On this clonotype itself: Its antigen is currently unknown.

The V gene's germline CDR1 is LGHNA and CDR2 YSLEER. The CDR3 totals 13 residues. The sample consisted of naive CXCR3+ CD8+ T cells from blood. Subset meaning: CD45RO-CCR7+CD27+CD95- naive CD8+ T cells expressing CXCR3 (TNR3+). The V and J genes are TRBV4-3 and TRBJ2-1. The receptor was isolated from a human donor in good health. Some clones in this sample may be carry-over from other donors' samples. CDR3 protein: CASSHWVYNEQFF.